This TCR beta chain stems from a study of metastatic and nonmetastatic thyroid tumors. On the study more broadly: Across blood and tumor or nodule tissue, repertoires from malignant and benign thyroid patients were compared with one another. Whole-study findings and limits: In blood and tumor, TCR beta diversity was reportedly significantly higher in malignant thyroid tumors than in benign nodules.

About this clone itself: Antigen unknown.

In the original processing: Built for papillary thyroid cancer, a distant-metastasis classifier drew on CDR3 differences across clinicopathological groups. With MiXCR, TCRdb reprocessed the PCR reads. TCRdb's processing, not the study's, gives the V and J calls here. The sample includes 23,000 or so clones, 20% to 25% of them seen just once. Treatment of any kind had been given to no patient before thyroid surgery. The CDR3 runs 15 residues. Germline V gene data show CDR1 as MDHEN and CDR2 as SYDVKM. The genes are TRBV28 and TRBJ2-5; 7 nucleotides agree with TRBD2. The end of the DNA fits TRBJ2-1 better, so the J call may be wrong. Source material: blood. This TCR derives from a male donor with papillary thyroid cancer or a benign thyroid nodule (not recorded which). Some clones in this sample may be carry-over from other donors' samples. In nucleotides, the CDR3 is TGTGCCAGCAGTTCCACTAGCGTGATAGGGGAGACCCAGTTCTTC. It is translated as CASSSTSVIGETQFF.